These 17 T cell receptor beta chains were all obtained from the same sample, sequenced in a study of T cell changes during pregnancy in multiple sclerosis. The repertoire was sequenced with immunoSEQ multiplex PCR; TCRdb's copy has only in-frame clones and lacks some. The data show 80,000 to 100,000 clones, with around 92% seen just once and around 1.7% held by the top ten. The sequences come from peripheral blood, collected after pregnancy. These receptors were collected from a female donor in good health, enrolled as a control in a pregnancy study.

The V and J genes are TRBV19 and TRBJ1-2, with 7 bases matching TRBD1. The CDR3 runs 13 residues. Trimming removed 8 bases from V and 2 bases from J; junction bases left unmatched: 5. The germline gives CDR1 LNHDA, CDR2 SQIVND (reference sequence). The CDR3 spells CASARTGNYGYTF. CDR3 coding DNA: TGTGCCAGTGCCCGGACAGGCAACTATGGCTACACCTTC. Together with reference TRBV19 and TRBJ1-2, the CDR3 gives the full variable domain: DGGITQSPKYLFRKEGQNVTLSCEQNLNHDAMYWYRQDPGQGLRLIYYSQIVNDFQKGDIAEGYSVSREKKESFPLTVTSAQKNPTAFYLCASARTGNYGYTFGSGTRLTVV.

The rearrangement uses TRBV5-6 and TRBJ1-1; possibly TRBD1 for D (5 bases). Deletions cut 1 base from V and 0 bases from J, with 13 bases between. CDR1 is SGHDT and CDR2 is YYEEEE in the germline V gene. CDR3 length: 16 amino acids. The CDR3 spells CASSLTRQNLNTEAFF. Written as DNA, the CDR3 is TGTGCCAGCAGCTTGACCCGACAGAATTTGAACACTGAAGCTTTCTTT.

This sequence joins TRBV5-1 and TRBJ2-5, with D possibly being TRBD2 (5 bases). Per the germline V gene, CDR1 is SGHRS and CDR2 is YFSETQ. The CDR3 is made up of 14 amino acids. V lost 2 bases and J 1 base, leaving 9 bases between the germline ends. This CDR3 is CASSFRGSQETQYF. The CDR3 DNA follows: TGCGCCAGCAGCTTCCGAGGGTCCCAAGAGACCCAGTACTTC.

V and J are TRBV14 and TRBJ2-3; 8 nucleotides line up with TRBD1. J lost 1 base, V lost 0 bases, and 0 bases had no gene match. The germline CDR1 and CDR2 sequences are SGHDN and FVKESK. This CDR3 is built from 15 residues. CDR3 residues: CASSQDRGRTDTQYF. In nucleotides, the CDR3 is TGTGCCAGCAGCCAAGACAGGGGGCGCACAGATACGCAGTATTTT.

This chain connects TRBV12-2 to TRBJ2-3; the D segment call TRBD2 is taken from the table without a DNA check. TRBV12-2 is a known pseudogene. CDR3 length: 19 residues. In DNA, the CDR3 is TGTGCAAGCCCGCTTCAGTTCCGATGGAGACCGGTTAGCACAGATACGCAGTATTTT. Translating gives CASPLQFRWRPVSTDTQYF.

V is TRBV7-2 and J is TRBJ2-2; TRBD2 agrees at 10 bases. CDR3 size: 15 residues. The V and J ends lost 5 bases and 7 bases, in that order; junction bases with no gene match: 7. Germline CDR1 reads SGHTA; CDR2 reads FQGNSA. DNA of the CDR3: TGTGCCAGCAGCAAGCGGGGGGGCGAGGGCGGGGAGCTGTTTTTT. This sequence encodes CASSKRGGEGGELFF.

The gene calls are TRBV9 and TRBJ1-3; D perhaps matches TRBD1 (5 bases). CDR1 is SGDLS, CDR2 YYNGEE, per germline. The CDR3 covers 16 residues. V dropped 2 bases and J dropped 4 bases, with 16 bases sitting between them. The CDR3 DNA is TGTGCCAGCAGCGTGGGGCAGTTTGGTATCGGAAACACCATATATTTT. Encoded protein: CASSVGQFGIGNTIYF. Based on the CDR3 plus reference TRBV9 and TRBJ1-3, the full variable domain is DSGVTQTPKHLITATGQRVTLRCSPRSGDLSVYWYQQSLDQGLQFLIQYYNGEERAKGNILERFSAQQFPDLHSELNLSSLELGDSALYFCASSVGQFGIGNTIYFGEGSWLTVV.

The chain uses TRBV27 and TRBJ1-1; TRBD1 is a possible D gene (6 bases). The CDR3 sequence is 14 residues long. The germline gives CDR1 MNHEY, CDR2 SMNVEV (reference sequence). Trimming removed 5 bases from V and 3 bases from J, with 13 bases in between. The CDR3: CASSPGASYTEAFF. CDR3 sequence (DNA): TGTGCCAGCAGTCCAGGGGCCAGCTACACTGAAGCTTTCTTT.

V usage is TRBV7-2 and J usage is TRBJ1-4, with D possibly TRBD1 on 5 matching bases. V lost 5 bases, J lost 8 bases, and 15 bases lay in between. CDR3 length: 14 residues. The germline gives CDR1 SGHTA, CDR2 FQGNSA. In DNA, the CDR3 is TGTGCCAGCAGCCAACAGGAGCGTTCGGAAAAACTGTTTTTT. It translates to CASSQQERSEKLFF.

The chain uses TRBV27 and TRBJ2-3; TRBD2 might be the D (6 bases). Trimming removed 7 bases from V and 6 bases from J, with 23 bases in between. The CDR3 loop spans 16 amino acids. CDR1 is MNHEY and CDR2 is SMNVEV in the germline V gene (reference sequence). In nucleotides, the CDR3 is TGTGCCAGCATAGCAGGAGGGAGACTAGGAGGCGATACGCAGTATTTT. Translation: CASIAGGRLGGDTQYF.

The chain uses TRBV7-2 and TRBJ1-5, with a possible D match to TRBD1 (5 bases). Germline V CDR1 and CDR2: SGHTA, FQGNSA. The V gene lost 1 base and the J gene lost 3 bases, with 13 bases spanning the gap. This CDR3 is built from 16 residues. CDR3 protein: CASSLEETVFNQPQHF. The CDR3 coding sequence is TGTGCCAGCAGCTTAGAAGAGACAGTGTTCAATCAGCCCCAGCATTTT.

CDR3 amino acids: CAIRDGLATDTQYF. CDR3 coding DNA: TGTGCCATCAGAGACGGGCTAGCTACAGATACGCAGTATTTT. This sequence joins TRBV10-3 and TRBJ2-3, with a weak D call TRBD2 (5 bases). From germline, CDR1 is ENHRY and CDR2 SYGVKD. This CDR3 is built from 14 residues. The germline V and J ends were trimmed by 6 bases and 3 bases, with 13 bases remaining between them.

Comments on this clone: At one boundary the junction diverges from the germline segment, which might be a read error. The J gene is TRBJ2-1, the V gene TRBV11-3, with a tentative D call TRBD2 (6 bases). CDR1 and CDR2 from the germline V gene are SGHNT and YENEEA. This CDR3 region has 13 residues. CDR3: CASSSPGAGARVF. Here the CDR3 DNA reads TGTGCCAGCAGCTCCCCAGGAGCGGGCGCCCGCGTCTTC.

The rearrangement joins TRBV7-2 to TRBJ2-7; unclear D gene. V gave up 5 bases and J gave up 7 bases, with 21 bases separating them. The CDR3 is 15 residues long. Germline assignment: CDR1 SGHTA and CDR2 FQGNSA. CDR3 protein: CASSIRNPGSGEQYF. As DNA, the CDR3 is TGTGCCAGCAGCATTCGGAATCCGGGTAGTGGGGAGCAGTACTTC.

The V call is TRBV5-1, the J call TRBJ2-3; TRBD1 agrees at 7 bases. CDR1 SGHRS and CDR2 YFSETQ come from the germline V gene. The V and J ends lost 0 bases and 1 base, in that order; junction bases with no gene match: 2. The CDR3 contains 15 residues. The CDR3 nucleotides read TGCGCCAGCAGCTTGGGAGGGACAGGCACAGATACGCAGTATTTT. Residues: CASSLGGTGTDTQYF.

CDR3 DNA sequence: TGTGCCAGCATTACACGGGGGACCAATCGACCGAACCTAAACACTGAAGCTTTCTTT. It yields the protein CASITRGTNRPNLNTEAFF. The rearrangement links TRBV19 to TRBJ1-1; D is perhaps TRBD1 (5 bases). V gave up 9 bases and J gave up 2 bases, with 31 bases separating them. CDR3 length: 19 residues. CDR1 and CDR2 from the germline V gene are LNHDA and SQIVND (reference sequence).

The CDR3 region has the DNA TGTGCCAGCAGCTTAGGGAGGGCCGAGAGTACTGAAGCTTTCTTT. Amino acids: CASSLGRAESTEAFF. This chain connects TRBV7-9 to TRBJ1-1, with unresolved D. The CDR3 has 15 residues. The ends were cut back, 1 base at V and 5 bases at J, with 14 bases in the middle. The germline gives CDR1 SEHNR, CDR2 FQNEAQ (reference sequence).